This T cell receptor (beta chain) was captured by sequencing in a study of blood T cell repertoires in COVID-19. Study in general: There were acute and convalescent COVID-19 samples, and they came from the United States, Italy and Spain. T cells, B-cell-depleted T cells, or PBMCs provided the cDNA or gDNA that served as material.

In the original analysis: Counts of nucleated cells, estimated from reference gene primer amplification, were obtained. Profiling relied on immunoSEQ multiplex PCR, and the TCRdb table lists in-frame clones only, not all of them. V and J calls and clone size are given by that table; D and trimming were obtained from the DNA. The sample carries under 150,000 clones, 75% to 90% recorded once. The CDR3 has 12 amino acids. With 1 base clipped from V and 5 bases from J, the junction kept 1 base outside the gene matches. Germline V lookup: CDR1 GTSNPN, CDR2 SVGIG (reference sequence). This chain joins TRBV30 and TRBJ1-2; 7 bases map to TRBD1. Sequenced material: peripheral blood. The sequence came from a man aged 45-65 years with active COVID-19. CDR3 bases: TGTGCCTGGAGTGCACAGGGGTATGGCTACACCTTC. Its translation is CAWSAQGYGYTF.